Listed here is a single TCR beta chain. The data were obtained in a study of OX40 agonist ivuxolimab in advanced cancers. In germline, CDR1 is SNHLY, CDR2 FYNNEI. The V gene lost 2 bases and the J gene lost 3 bases, with 14 bases spanning the gap. This CDR3 spans 16 amino acids. The assay was immunoSEQ multiplex PCR, and TCRdb's table has in-frame clones only and misses some. The sample includes 37,000 or so clones, 87% of them seen just once. This clonotype originated in an adult with an advanced solid tumor such as melanoma, head and neck, liver or kidney cancer. Sequenced here: CD4+ or CD8+ T cells sorted from blood, sampled in a trial of the OX40 agonist ivuxolimab. V is TRBV2 and J is TRBJ2-1, with unresolved D. The CDR3 nucleotides read TGTGCCAGCAGTGAAACCCAGCAGGAGCTCTACAATGAGCAGTTCTTC. Protein: CASSETQQELYNEQFF.